This TCR beta chain came from a study of TIL therapy for anti-PD-1-resistant metastatic lung cancer. Whole-study context: Tumors had a median PD-L1 proportion score of about 6.6%. Most patients had lung adenocarcinoma. Median tumor mutation burden was around 1.6 mutations per megabase.

This CDR3 region has 14 residues. Germline V gene data show CDR1 as MDHEN and CDR2 as SYDVKM. J was trimmed by 3 bases and V by 5 bases; bases with no gene match: 6. Regarding time point: pre-treatment sample, taken before nivolumab and TIL therapy. The immunoSEQ assay was v3. Survey-level samples got approximately 1.8 million read pairs; deep-level samples got about 4.5-6.5 million. Clones were sequenced by immunoSEQ multiplex PCR, and TCRdb holds only the in-frame ones, with some missing. The table has around 55,000 clones, approximately 75% seen once. The sequenced sample was blood, obtained at baseline. The clonotype was recovered from a person between 30 and 80 years old with non-small cell lung cancer. J is TRBJ1-2 and V is TRBV28; 7 bases match TRBD1. This CDR3 is CASSLGTDYYGYTF. In DNA form, the CDR3 reads TGTGCCAGCAGTCTCGGGACAGACTACTATGGCTACACCTTC.